This T cell receptor (beta chain) was identified during a study of T cell responses to AZD1222 COVID-19 vaccine (dated by TCRdb to 2020 to 2023). Regarding the study in general: TCR sequencing was performed for about 240 trial participants, of whom 200 to 210 were given two doses of AZD1222 and some 25 were given two doses of MenACWY control vaccine. Trial participants were enrolled into age subgroups of 18-55, 56-69 and 70-plus years, which contained about 150, 28 and 57 TCR-sequenced participants, respectively.

With regard to this clone: It lacks a known antigen. Per-nucleotide qualities are absent, and no much larger clonotype sits a single base away.

The CDR3 regions of human TCRbeta chains were subjected to immunosequencing. The paper's processing steps were these. Repertoire TCRs were matched against a reference library of SARS-CoV-2-specific TCRs generated with the MIRA antigen-specificity platform. Breadth was defined as the fraction of unique TCRs that were SARS-CoV-2-associated, and depth was defined as the fraction of total T cells that were SARS-CoV-2-associated. Using the MIRA data, each spike-specific TCR was assigned both to the spike region to which the TCR was reactive and to a CD4 or CD8 class. Log10-transformed breadth and depth values were compared by one-way ANOVA with Sidak's multiple comparisons tests. Sourced from immuneACCESS, this table was stored by TCRdb with only in-frame sequences that have V and J called. A share of the clones is absent; for the studies checked, an unresolved V gene accounts for under half, and the remainder has no known explanation. V, J and clone size derive from that table, while D and trimming were established from the DNA sequence. The sample yields approximately 100,000 clones; roughly 85% were counted once. About 2.5% of the sample lies in the top ten.

The sample's time point label, in plain terms: about 28 days (+/-7) after the second vaccine dose. Because spike-specific TCR depth and breadth did not differ between the two schedules, AZD1222 recipients who got a second dose at roughly 4 weeks were pooled with those who got a second dose at roughly 12 weeks. Samples from vaccinated people were obtained from the UK trials COV001 and COV002, which included a single-blind randomized controlled phase 2/3 trial of AZD1222 (ChAdOx1 nCoV-19) in healthy adults. For TCRbeta chain sequencing, PBMC samples were collected from trial participants at day 0 and at day 28 after the second dose. Broad study findings and their caveats: A significant rise in spike-specific TCR breadth and depth was observed after two AZD1222 doses relative to day 0 and relative to MenACWY recipients. The vaccine-associated CD4 TCRs covered the entire spike protein, and the dominant responses fell in regions 160-218 and 743-854. Because no day 14 peak-response samples were available, repertoires were characterized only after the peak T cell response. In the small 56-69-year group, the increase in depth fell short of significance, most likely because of low power. Reportedly, almost half of the unique spike-specific TCRs recognized epitopes lying outside the regions that are mutated in the B.1.351 and B.1.1.7 variants. Most participants were white British and females outnumbered males, and the authors suggested that clonal diversity may have been underestimated. Conclusions about previously exposed vaccinees are limited because only five or six AZD1222 recipients were SARS-CoV-2 seropositive at baseline.

The CDR3 runs 14 amino acids, cysteine and phenylalanine included. Only the CDR3 DNA stays, 42 bases, in frame from base 1. V ends up 5 bases short and J 8 bases short, with an unmatched junction base count of 8. The germline V gene (reference sequence) provides CDR1 SEHNR and CDR2 FQNEAQ. The sequences come from peripheral blood, collected 28 days after the second AZD1222 dose. Rearrangement joined TRBV7-9 to TRBJ2-1; 8 central nucleotides agree with TRBD2. This clonotype originated in an adult who received the AZD1222 COVID-19 vaccine. This receptor has the CDR3 CASSPAQLADEQFF. The DNA sequence follows: TGTGCCAGCAGCCCCGCCCAACTAGCGGATGAGCAGTTCTTC.